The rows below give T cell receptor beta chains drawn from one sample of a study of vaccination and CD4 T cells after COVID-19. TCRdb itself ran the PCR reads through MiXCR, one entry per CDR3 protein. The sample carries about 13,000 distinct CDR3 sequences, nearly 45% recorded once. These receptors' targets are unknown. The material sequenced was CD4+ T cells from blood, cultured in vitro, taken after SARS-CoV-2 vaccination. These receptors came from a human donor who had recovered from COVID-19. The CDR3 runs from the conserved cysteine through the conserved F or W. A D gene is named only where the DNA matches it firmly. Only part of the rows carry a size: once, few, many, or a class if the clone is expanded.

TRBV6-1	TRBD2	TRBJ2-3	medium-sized	CASRPSGSWRTDTQYF	TGTGCCAGCAGACCTAGCGGGAGTTGGCGGACAGATACGCAGTATTTT
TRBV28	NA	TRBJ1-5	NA	CASKIGTSSQPQHF	TGTGCCAGCAAGATTGGGACATCAAGTCAGCCCCAGCATTTT
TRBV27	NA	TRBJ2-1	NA	CASSSSGPTPGEQFF	TGTGCCAGCAGTTCCTCCGGGCCCACCCCCGGCGAGCAGTTCTTC
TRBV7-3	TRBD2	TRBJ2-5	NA	CASSSGGAGGETQYF	TGTGCCAGCAGCTCCGGAGGAGCGGGAGGGGAGACCCAGTACTTC
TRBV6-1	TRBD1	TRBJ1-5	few	CASSERGVGQGFQPQHF	TGTGCCAGCAGTGAAAGGGGGGTGGGACAGGGGTTTCAGCCCCAGCATTTT
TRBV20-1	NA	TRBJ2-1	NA	CSARRPGGRVEQFF	TGCAGTGCTAGACGTCCAGGGGGGAGGGTTGAGCAGTTCTTC
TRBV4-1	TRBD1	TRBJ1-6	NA	CASSSTGTGLNSPLHF	TGCGCCAGCAGCTCGACCGGGACAGGGCTGAATTCACCCCTCCACTTT
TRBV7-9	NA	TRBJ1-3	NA	CASGAGTSSGNTIYF	TGTGCCAGTGGAGCCGGGACGAGCTCTGGAAACACCATATATTTT
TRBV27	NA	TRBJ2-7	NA	CASSLSGFQGSEYF	TGTGCCAGCAGTTTATCCGGTTTCCAGGGGTCGGAGTACTTC
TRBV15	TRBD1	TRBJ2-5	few	CATANRDRGTQETQYF	TGTGCCACCGCAAACCGGGACAGGGGGACCCAAGAGACCCAGTACTTC
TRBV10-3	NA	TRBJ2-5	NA	CAIGRDPREAQYF	TGTGCCATCGGCCGGGACCCAAGAGAGGCCCAGTACTTC